This TCR beta chain was profiled in a study of technical replicates of blood from several donors. This clone was seen once. Sequencing was performed with immunoSEQ multiplex PCR; in TCRdb, only in-frame clones are kept and a portion is missing. The table shows about 83,000 clones, with just over 90% occurring only once. Germline assignment: CDR1 MNHEY and CDR2 SMNVEV (reference sequence). The CDR3 is made up of 15 amino acids. With 5 bases clipped from V and 5 bases from J, the junction kept 9 bases outside the gene matches. Sequenced sample: T cells isolated from PBMCs. The chain employs TRBV27 and TRBJ1-5, with 7 bases that match TRBD1. The source of this sequence is a human donor in good health. The CDR3 coding sequence is TGTGCCAGCAGTCCGACAGGGAGTTATGATCAGCCCCAGCATTTT. Amino acid sequence: CASSPTGSYDQPQHF.